This TCR beta chain was retrieved from a study of CD8 T cells in Susac syndrome. Between the trimmed V and J ends, which lost 0 bases and 9 bases, there was a span of 20 bases. Germline V lookup: CDR1 MGHRA, CDR2 YSYEKL. This CDR3 has 16 amino acids. RNA totalling roughly 0.45 to 1 ug underwent reverse transcription with random hexamers. The method of amplification for TCR beta CDR3 was immunoSEQ multiplex PCR, covering 54 Vbeta and 13 Jbeta. MiXCR, applied by TCRdb to the immunoSEQ multiplex PCR reads, yields one record per CDR3 protein. The sample lists 80,000 or so distinct CDR3 sequences; approximately 94% were seen once. Recently defined diagnostic criteria classed the Susac syndrome patients as definite or probable.

This TCR came from a human donor with Susac syndrome. Sequencing was performed on CD4+ T cells from PBMCs. The chain employs TRBV4-1 and TRBJ2-5; possibly TRBD2 for D (5 bases). The CDR3: CASSQDGLTQTMAQYF. DNA of the CDR3: TGCGCCAGCAGCCAAGATGGACTGACCCAGACGATGGCCCAGTACTTC.